Given below is one T cell receptor (beta chain) in context. This clone was seen a handful of times. The target of this receptor is not known. Per-base quality was not reported, and no clone a single base away is much larger than it. From each donor, a single peripheral blood sample of about 110 mL on average was drawn into heparinised tubes. A BD FACSAria II was used to sort naive, central memory, regulatory and stem cell-like memory CD4+ T cells with a panel that included CD45RO, CCR7, CD25, CD127, CD95 and CD27. A purity above 95% was achieved for all sorted populations. PBMCs were isolated immediately by Lymphoprep density gradient centrifugation and stained directly without culture. So that batch effects would be minimized, each experiment stained and sorted samples in pairs, pairing one healthy donor with one patient. This specimen comes from a study of beta chain features in type 1 diabetes (dated by TCRdb to 2017 to 2018). Study-level background: No differences in mean age, gender distribution, total cell number or subset yield were found between patients and healthy donors. The study compared TCRB repertoires of sorted circulating CD4+ T cell subsets between recently diagnosed type 1 diabetes patients and matched healthy donors. A total of roughly 98,000,000 sorted cells were examined across all samples, and RNA yield correlated strongly with the number of cells per subset. Regulatory and stem cell-like memory subsets were isolated from only 8 patients and roughly eight healthy donors, whereas naive and central memory subsets came from all 30 or so donors.

The paper as a whole reports these results and caveats: Naive, central memory and regulatory TCRB repertoires appeared more similar among patients than among healthy donors. Only small numbers of individuals were included in the HLA sub-analyses, which left unresolved whether HLA type had any influence on TCRB rearrangement. PCR may preferentially amplify shorter templates, but because patient and control samples were amplified and corrected together, any resulting skew would affect both groups equally. At VDJ recombination sites, patients with type 1 diabetes made fewer insertions and deleted more nucleotides, a pattern implying thymic rearrangement abnormalities. In all four CD4+ subsets, TCRB CDR3 length was moderately but significantly shorter in type 1 diabetes patients. Sequencing cDNA rather than genomic DNA could over-represent highly expressing activated cells, although activation and CD3 levels did not differ between groups.

The entire isolated RNA was reverse transcribed using the High Capacity cDNA Reverse Transcription Kit, and thus expressed TCRB transcripts were sequenced. Deep immunoSEQ sequencing was applied to naive, central memory and regulatory T cell samples, giving an average of approximately 3.8 million total reads per sample. After sorted cells were lysed in RLT buffer, RNA was extracted with DNase-treated RNeasy Micro or Mini kits, with the choice depending on cell number. To prevent cross-contamination, every cell subset was processed on its own, while patient and healthy donor samples were processed together. Using the immunoSEQ multiplex PCR, TCRB sequences were amplified from cDNA into 87-bp fragments spanning the CDR3 region. Sequencing of the amplicons was performed on the Illumina HiSeq platform. Concerning the study's data processing: PCR bias was corrected computationally using synthetic template baselines, and reads within Hamming distance 2 were collapsed, with unmergeable singletons discarded. Reads were aligned to IMGT to assign V, D and J genes, CDR3 length, and insertions or deletions at six rearrangement sites. Clonotype counts were normalized to sorted cell number within each subset before computing true diversity and Gini coefficients with the tcR R package. Repertoire sharing was quantified using the overlap coefficient calculated on TCRB nucleotide sequences. Here the immuneACCESS table is served through TCRdb, limited to in-frame sequences with V and J called. Missing clones are a known gap in these copies; in checked studies unresolved V genes cover under half, and the rest lacks a known reason. V and J calls and clone size are as listed in that table; D and trimming were resolved from the DNA. The sample includes more than 300,000 clones, with around 10% observed a single time. The ten largest make up about 0.6% of the sample.

The sequence was obtained from a man aged 30 to 39 with type 1 diabetes. Sequenced input: central memory CD4+ T cells from blood.

Here is the DNA: TGTGCCAGCAGCCTAAGGTACAGGGGGCGGGAGACCCAGTACTTC. It translates as CASSLRYRGRETQYF. In this chain, TRBV28 is recombined with TRBJ2-5; 9 nucleotides in the junction match TRBD1. The germline V gene provides CDR1 MDHEN and CDR2 SYDVKM. The junction shows trimming of 6 bases on V and 5 bases on J, and the gene matches do not reach 10 bases of it. Including cysteine and phenylalanine, the CDR3 has 15 amino acids. Of the read, only the CDR3 DNA is kept; its 45 bases are in frame from base 1.